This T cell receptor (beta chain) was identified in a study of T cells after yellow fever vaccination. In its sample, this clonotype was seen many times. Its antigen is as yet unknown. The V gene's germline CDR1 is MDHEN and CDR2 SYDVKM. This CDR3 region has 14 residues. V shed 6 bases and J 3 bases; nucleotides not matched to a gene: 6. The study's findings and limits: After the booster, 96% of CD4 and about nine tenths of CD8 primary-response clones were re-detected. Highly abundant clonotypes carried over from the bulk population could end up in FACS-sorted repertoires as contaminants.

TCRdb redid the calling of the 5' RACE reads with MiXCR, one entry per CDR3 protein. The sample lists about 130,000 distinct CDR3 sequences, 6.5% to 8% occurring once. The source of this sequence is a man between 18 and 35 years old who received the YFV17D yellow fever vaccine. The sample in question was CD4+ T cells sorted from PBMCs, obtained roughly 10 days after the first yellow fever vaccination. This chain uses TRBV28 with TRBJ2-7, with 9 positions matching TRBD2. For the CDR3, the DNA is TGTGCCAGCAGCCGGGGGACTAGCTACTACGAGCAGTACGTC. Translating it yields CASSRGTSYYEQYV.